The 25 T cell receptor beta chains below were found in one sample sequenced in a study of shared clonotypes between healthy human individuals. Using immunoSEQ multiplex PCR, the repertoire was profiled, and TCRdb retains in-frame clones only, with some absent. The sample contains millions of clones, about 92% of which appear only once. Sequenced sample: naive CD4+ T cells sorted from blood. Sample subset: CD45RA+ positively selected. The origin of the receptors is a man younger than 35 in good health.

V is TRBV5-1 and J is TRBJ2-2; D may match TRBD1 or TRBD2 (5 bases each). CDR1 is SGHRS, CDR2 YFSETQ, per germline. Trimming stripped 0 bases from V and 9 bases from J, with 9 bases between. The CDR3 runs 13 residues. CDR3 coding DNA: TGCGCCAGCAGCTTGGACGGGGCGAGGGAGCTGTTTTTT. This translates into CASSLDGARELFF.

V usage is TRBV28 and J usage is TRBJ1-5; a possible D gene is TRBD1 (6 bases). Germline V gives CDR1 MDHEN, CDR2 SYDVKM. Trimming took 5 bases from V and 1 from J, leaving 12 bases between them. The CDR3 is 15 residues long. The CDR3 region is CASSRGAWSNQPQHF. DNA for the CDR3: TGTGCCAGCAGTAGGGGGGCATGGAGCAATCAGCCCCAGCATTTT.

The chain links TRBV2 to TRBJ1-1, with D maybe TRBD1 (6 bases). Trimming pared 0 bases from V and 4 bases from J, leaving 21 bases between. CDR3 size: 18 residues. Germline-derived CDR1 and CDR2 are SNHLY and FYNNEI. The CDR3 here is CASSEALRGGGFSTEAFF. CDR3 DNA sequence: TGTGCCAGCAGTGAAGCGCTTCGGGGTGGGGGCTTTAGCACTGAAGCTTTCTTT.

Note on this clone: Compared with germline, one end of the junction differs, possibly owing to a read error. DNA for the CDR3: TGTGCCATCAGGTTAGCAGGGGAAGTGAATACTGAAGCTTTCTTT. Translation gives CAIRLAGEVNTEAFF. J is TRBJ1-1 and V is TRBV10-3, with D possibly being TRBD1 (6 bases). The germline V gene has CDR1 ENHRY and CDR2 SYGVKD. CDR3 size: 15 residues.

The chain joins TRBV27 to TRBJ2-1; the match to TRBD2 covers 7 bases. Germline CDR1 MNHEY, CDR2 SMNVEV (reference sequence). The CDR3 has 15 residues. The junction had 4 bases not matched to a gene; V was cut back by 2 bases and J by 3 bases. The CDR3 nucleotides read TGTGCCAGCAGTTTAGAGGCGGGGGTCTACAATGAGCAGTTCTTC. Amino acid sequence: CASSLEAGVYNEQFF.

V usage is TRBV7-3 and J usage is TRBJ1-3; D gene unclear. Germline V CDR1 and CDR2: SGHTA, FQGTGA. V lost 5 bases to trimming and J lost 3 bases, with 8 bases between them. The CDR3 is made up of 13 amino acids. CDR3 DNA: TGTGCCAGCAGCAGCACAGTTGGAAACACCATATATTTT. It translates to CASSSTVGNTIYF.

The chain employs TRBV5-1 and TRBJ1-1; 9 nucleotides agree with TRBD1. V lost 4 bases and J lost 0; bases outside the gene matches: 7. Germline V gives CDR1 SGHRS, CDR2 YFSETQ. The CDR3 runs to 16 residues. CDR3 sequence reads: CASSRTGGTVNTEAFF. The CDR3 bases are TGCGCCAGCAGCCGCACAGGGGGCACGGTGAACACTGAAGCTTTCTTT.

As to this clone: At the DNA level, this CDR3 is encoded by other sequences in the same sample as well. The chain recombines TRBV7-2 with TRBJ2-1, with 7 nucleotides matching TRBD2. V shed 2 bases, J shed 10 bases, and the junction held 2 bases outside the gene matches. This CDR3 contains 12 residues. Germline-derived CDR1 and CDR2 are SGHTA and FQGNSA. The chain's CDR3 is CASSLPAGEQFF. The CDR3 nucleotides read TGTGCCAGCAGCTTACCAGCGGGAGAGCAGTTCTTC.

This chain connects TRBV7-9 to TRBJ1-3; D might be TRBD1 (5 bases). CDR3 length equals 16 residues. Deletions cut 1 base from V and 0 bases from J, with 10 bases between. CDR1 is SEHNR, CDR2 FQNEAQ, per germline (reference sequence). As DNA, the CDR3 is TGTGCCAGCAGCTTAGGGGACGATTTCTCTGGAAACACCATATATTTT. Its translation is CASSLGDDFSGNTIYF.

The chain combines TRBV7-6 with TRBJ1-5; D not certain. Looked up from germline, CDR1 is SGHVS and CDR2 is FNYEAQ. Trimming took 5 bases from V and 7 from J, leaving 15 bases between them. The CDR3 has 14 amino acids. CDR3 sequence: CASSPVGFGQPQHF. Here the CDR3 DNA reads TGTGCCAGCAGCCCGGTGGGGTTCGGGCAGCCCCAGCATTTT.

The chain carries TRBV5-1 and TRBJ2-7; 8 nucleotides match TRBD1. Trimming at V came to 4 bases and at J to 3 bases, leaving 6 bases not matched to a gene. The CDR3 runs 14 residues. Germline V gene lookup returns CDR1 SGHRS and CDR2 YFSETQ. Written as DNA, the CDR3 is TGCGCCAGCAGCACCAGGGGGCCCTACTACGAGCAGTACTTC. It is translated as CASSTRGPYYEQYF.

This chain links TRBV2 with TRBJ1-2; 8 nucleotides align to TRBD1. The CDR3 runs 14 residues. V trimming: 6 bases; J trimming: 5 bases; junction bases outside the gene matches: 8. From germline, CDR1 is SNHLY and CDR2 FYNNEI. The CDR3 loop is CASRGTGLGYGYTF. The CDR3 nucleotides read TGTGCCAGCAGGGGGACAGGCCTGGGGTATGGCTACACCTTC.

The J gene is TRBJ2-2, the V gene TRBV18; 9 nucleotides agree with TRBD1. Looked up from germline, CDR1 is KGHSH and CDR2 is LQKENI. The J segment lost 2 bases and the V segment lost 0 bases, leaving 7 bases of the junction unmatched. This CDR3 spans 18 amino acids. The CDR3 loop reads CASSPPGTGWINTGELFF. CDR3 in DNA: TGTGCCAGCTCACCACCAGGGACAGGGTGGATAAACACCGGGGAGCTGTTTTTT.

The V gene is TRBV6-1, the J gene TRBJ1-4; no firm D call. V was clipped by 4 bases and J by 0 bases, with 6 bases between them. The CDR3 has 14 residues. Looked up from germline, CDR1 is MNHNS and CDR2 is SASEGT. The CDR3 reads CASSALTTNEKLFF. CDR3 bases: TGTGCCAGCAGTGCACTGACAACTAATGAAAAACTGTTTTTT.

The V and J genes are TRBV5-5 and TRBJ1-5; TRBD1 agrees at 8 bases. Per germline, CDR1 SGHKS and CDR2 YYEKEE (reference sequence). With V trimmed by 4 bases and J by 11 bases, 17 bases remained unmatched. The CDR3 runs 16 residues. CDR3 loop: CASSDGTGHSNEAQHF. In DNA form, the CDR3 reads TGTGCCAGCAGCGACGGGACAGGCCATAGCAACGAGGCCCAGCATTTT.

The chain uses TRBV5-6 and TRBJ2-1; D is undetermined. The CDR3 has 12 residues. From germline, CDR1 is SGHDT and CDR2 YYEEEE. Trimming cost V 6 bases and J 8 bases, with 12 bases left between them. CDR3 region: CASTLASHEQFF. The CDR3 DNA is TGTGCCAGCACCTTAGCCTCCCATGAGCAGTTCTTC.

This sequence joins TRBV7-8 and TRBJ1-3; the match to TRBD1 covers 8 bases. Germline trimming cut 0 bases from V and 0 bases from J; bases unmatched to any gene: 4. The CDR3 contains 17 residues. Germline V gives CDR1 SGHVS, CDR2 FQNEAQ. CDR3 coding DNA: TGTGCCAGCAGCTTAGCGGGACAGGCGTACTCTGGAAACACCATATATTTT. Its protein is CASSLAGQAYSGNTIYF.

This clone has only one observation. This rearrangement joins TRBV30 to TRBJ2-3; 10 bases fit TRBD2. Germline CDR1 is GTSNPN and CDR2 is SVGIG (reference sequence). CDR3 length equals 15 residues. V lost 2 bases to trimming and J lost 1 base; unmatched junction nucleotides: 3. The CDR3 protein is CAWSQGLARTDTQYF. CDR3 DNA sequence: TGTGCCTGGAGTCAGGGACTAGCGCGCACAGATACGCAGTATTTT.

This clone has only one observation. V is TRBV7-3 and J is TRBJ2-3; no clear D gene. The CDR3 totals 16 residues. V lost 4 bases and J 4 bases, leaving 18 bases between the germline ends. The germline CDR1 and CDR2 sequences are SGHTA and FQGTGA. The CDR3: CASSSRAPAAPDTQYF. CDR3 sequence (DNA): TGTGCCAGCAGCTCACGGGCCCCCGCTGCGCCAGATACGCAGTATTTT.

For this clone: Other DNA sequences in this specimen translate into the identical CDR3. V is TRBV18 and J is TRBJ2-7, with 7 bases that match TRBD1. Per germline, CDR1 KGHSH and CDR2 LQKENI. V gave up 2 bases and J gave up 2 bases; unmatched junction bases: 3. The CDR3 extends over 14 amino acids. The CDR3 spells CASSPSQGAYEQYF. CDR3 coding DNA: TGTGCCAGCTCACCATCCCAGGGGGCCTACGAGCAGTACTTC. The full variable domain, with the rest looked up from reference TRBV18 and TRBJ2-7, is NAGVMQNPRHLVRRRGQEARLRCSPMKGHSHVYWYRQLPEEGLKFMVYLQKENIIDESGMPKERFSAEFPKEGPSILRIQQVVRGDSAAYFCASSPSQGAYEQYFGPGTRLTVT.

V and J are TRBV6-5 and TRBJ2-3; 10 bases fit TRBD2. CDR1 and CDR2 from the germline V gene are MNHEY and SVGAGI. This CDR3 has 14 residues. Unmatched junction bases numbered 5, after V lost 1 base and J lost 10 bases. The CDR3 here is CASSYWGSGGPQYF. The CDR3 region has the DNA TGTGCCAGCAGTTACTGGGGTAGCGGGGGGCCGCAGTATTTT.

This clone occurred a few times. Written as DNA, the CDR3 is TGTGCCAGCAGTGAAGTCGAGGGGGCTTACACTGAAGCTTTCTTT. Translating it yields CASSEVEGAYTEAFF. The rearrangement links TRBV6-1 to TRBJ1-1, with TRBD1 matching over 7 bases. The CDR3 is made up of 15 amino acids. Germline CDR1 and CDR2: MNHNS and SASEGT. Trimming took 1 base from V and 3 from J; bases not matched to a gene: 5.

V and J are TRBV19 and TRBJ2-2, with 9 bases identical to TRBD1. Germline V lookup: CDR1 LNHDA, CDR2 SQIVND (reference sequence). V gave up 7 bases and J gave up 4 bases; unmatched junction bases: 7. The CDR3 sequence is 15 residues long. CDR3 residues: CASNPRDRATGELFF. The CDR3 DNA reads TGTGCCAGTAATCCCCGGGACAGGGCCACCGGGGAGCTGTTTTTT.

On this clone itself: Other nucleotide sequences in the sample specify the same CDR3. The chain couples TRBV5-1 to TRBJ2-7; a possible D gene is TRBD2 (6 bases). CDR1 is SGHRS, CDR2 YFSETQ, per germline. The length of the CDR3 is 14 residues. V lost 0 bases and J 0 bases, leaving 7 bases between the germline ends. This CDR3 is CASSLGGGSYEQYF. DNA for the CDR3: TGCGCCAGCAGCTTGGGGGGAGGCTCCTACGAGCAGTACTTC.

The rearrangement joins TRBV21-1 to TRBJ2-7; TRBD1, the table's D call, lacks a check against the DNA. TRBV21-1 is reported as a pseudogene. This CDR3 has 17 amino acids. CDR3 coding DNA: TGTGCCAGCCGGGGGACAGGGGCTTATCCATCCCCCTACGAGCAGTACTTC. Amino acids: CASRGTGAYPSPYEQYF.